The text below deals with one TCR beta chain. Its antigen is currently unknown. The data were taken from a study of T cell responses to AZD1222 COVID-19 vaccine. Study results and caveats: Researchers took repertoire samples only after the peak T cell response had come. Researchers report vaccine-associated CD4 TCRs spanning spike, with dominance at 160-218 and 743-854.

Profiling relied on immunoSEQ multiplex PCR, and the TCRdb table lists in-frame clones only, not all of them. The sample records 95,000 to 150,000 clones, about 90% being singletons. V lost 7 bases, J lost 1 base, and 13 bases lay in between. Germline CDR1 MNHEY, CDR2 SVGAGI. The CDR3 totals 14 residues. The receptor's source is an adult in good health. This specimen consisted of peripheral blood, obtained on day 0 of AZD1222 vaccination. The chain is built from TRBV6-5 and TRBJ2-5; D call uncertain. The CDR3 DNA reads as TGTGCCAGCATGTACAGTGAACTCCAAGAGACCCAGTACTTC. This sequence encodes CASMYSELQETQYF.